The rows below give T cell receptor beta chains drawn from one sample of a study of blood T cells in healthy people across ages. TCRdb passed the 5' RACE reads through MiXCR, listing each CDR3 protein once. This sample has some 760,000 distinct CDR3 sequences; roughly 25% occur once, and the top ten carry 9.4%. These data were likewise used in another study, on T cells of mothers and their children.

Sequenced material: blood. Every receptor here comes from a boy aged 5-17 years in good health. The CDR3 runs from the conserved cysteine through the conserved F or W. The D gene is left open where the match is weak. Some rows have no size entry. The others give once, few or many, or a class for an expanded clone.

TGCGCCAGCAGCTTGGCTGGGGCCGAGGGAGAGACCCAGTACTTC CASSLAGAEGETQYF TRBJ2-5 - TRBV5-1 -
TGTGCCAGCACCCCCGGCGGTAGCGGACGTCTGGCGCAGTTCTTC CASTPGGSGRLAQFF TRBJ2-1 - TRBV12-3/TRBV12-4 -
TGTGCCAGCAGCCCCATAACTAGCGGCATCACAGATACGCAGTATTTT CASSPITSGITDTQYF TRBJ2-3 few TRBV14 TRBD2
TGCAGCGTTCGGCTAGCGGGAGACTACGAGCAGTACTTC CSVRLAGDYEQYF TRBJ2-7 - TRBV29-1 TRBD2
TGTGCCAGCAGCTTGCCCCAAGGGACAGATACGCAGTATTTT CASSLPQGTDTQYF TRBJ2-3 few TRBV5-6 -
TGCAGTGCTAGAGGCACTAGCGGGAGCTACAATGAGCAGTTCTTC CSARGTSGSYNEQFF TRBJ2-1 - TRBV20-1 TRBD2
TGTGCCAGCAGCCATGCCGGGACAGGGATCTATGGCTACACCTTC CASSHAGTGIYGYTF TRBJ1-2 - TRBV3-1 TRBD1
TGTGCCAGCAGCTTAGGGGAGTGGGATTCGCAGTACTTC CASSLGEWDSQYF TRBJ2-7 - TRBV7-6 -
TGTGCCAGCTCACCAACTCAGACAGGGGCGAACACTGAAGCTTTCTTT CASSPTQTGANTEAFF TRBJ1-1 few TRBV18 TRBD1
TGTGCCAGCAGCTTAGAATCCTACAATGAGCAGTTCTTC CASSLESYNEQFF TRBJ2-1 many TRBV11-3 -
TGTGCCAGCAGTCCCAATTCAAAAAAGTGGGGAAACATTCAGTACTTC CASSPNSKKWGNIQYF TRBJ2-4 - TRBV28 -
TGCGCCAGCAGCCAAGTACTAGCGGGGGTCACCGGGGAGCTGTTTTTT CASSQVLAGVTGELFF TRBJ2-2 - TRBV4-1 TRBD2
TGTGCCAGCAGTTTACCCCCGGGGTCAGATACGCAGTATTTT CASSLPPGSDTQYF TRBJ2-3 few TRBV12-3/TRBV12-4 -
TGTGCCAGCAGTTCACCCCACCAGCGGGGGGGCCTCAATGAGCAGTTCTTC CASSSPHQRGGLNEQFF TRBJ2-1 - TRBV28 TRBD2
TGTGCCAGCACCGGGACTAGCAATGAGCAGTTCTTC CASTGTSNEQFF TRBJ2-1 - TRBV6-5 TRBD2
TGCAGCGTTTCAGGAGCACTACAGCCGGATACGCAGTATTTT CSVSGALQPDTQYF TRBJ2-3 - TRBV29-1 -
TGCAGTGCTAGAGACGAGGCAGCAATTAACTACGAGCAGTACTTC CSARDEAAINYEQYF TRBJ2-7 - TRBV20-1 -
TGCAGCGGAACAGGGGAATCACTCTACGAGCAGTACTTC CSGTGESLYEQYF TRBJ2-7 - TRBV20-1 TRBD1
TGTGCCAGCAGCCCGGAATATGAGCAGTTCTTC CASSPEYEQFF TRBJ2-1 - TRBV7-2 -
TGCAGTGCTAGAGACGCTGGGCTCAAAGGCGCTGGCTACACCTTC CSARDAGLKGAGYTF TRBJ1-2 few TRBV20-1 -
TGCAGCGTTGTCTCCCTGACTAGCGGGAGGAGGGGCTACAATGAGCAGTTCTTC CSVVSLTSGRRGYNEQFF TRBJ2-1 few TRBV29-1 TRBD2
TGTGCCAGCAGCGTAGGAACTAGCGCTGACTACGAGCAGTACTTC CASSVGTSADYEQYF TRBJ2-7 once TRBV9 TRBD2
TGCGCCAGCAGGTTGACTAGTCAGGATACGCAGTATTTT CASRLTSQDTQYF TRBJ2-3 few TRBV5-1 -
TGTGCCAGCAGCTCAAGGGGCGGGGGGGCCGAAGAGACCCAGTACTTC CASSSRGGGAEETQYF TRBJ2-5 - TRBV7-9 TRBD2
TGTGCCATCAGTGGTAACTACGAGCAGTACTTC CAISGNYEQYF TRBJ2-7 few TRBV10-3 -
TGTGCCAGCAGCGTAGACCGGGACACAGTCAAGGGGCAGTACTTC CASSVDRDTVKGQYF TRBJ2-7 - TRBV9 -
TGTGCCAGCAGCCAAGAGTGGGGACTAGCGGTTTATAATGAGCAGTTCTTC CASSQEWGLAVYNEQFF TRBJ2-1 few TRBV14 TRBD2
TGTGCCAGCAGTTTCCGGGGCCCCGGGGAAGAGACCCAGTACTTC CASSFRGPGEETQYF TRBJ2-5 few TRBV6-5 -
TGCGCCAGCAGCCCAACTACTAGCGGGGGGCAGGCAGAGACCCAGTACTTC CASSPTTSGGQAETQYF TRBJ2-5 - TRBV4-1 TRBD2
TGTGCCAGCAGTGGAAATGGCGGGGGGCCGCTTACGCAGTATTTT CASSGNGGGPLTQYF TRBJ2-3 - TRBV6-1 TRBD2
TGTGCCAGCAGCCTAGCCGGGCGCAGCCGCTCCTACAATGAGCAGTTCTTC CASSLAGRSRSYNEQFF TRBJ2-1 few TRBV7-9 -
TGTGCCAGCAGCCCTTCGACCACACGGGGCGCAGATACGCAGTATTTT CASSPSTTRGADTQYF TRBJ2-3 few TRBV7-2 -
TGCAGCGTCCGGACAGGGTTGAAGACCCAGTGCTTC CSVRTGLKTQCF TRBJ2-5 few TRBV29-1 TRBD1
TGCAGTGCTAGCGGGGGGCAGGGGGCCTACGAGCAGTACTTC CSASGGQGAYEQYF TRBJ2-7 many TRBV20-1 -
TGCAGCGTGCTTGACAATGAGCAGTTCTTC CSVLDNEQFF TRBJ2-1 - TRBV29-1 -
TGCAGCGTTGTCGGGCCGGGAACCTCCTACGAGCAGTACTTC CSVVGPGTSYEQYF TRBJ2-7 - TRBV29-1 -
TGTGCCAGCAGCGAAGAGCCGGGGACAGCCAAACAAGAGACCCAGTACTTC CASSEEPGTAKQETQYF TRBJ2-5 - TRBV7-6 TRBD1